This entry features one T cell receptor (beta chain) sequence. The sample originates from a study of blood T cell repertoires in COVID-19. TCRdb's copy holds only in-frame clones and misses some; the assay was immunoSEQ multiplex PCR. The repertoire includes some 300,000 clones, 85% to 90% of them detected once, and about 4% sits in the top ten. Germline V gives CDR1 LNHDA, CDR2 SQIVND (reference sequence). The CDR3 is made up of 17 amino acids. Trimming removed 3 bases from V and 2 bases from J, with 17 bases in between. The chain employs TRBV19 and TRBJ1-5, with a possible D match to TRBD1 (6 bases). The specimen was PBMCs or T cells enriched from blood (not recorded which). This clonotype was obtained from a man aged 25 to 40 who had recovered from COVID-19. As DNA, the CDR3 is TGTGCCAGTAGTATGATTACAGGGACGCGGGGCAATCAGCCCCAGCATTTT. Its translation: CASSMITGTRGNQPQHF.